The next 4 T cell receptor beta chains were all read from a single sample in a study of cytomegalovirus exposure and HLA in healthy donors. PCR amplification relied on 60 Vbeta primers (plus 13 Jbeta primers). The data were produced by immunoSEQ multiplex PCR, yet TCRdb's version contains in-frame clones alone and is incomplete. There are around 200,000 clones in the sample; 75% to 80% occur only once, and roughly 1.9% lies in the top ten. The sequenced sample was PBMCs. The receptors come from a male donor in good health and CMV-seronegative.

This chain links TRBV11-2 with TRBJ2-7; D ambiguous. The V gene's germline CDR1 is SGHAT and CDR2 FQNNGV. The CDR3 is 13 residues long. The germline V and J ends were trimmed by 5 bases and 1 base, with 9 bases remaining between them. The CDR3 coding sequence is TGTGCCAGCAGCACCTCGCGTTCCTACGAGCAGTACTTC. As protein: CASSTSRSYEQYF.

In nucleotides, the CDR3 is TGTGCCAGCAGTTTATCGGGACAGGGGGCAGATACGCAGTATTTT. It is translated as CASSLSGQGADTQYF. This chain uses TRBV27 with TRBJ2-3; 11 bases align to TRBD1. The CDR3 runs to 15 residues. The junction had 0 bases not matched to a gene; V was cut back by 0 bases and J by 4 bases. Germline V lookup: CDR1 MNHEY, CDR2 SMNVEV (reference sequence).

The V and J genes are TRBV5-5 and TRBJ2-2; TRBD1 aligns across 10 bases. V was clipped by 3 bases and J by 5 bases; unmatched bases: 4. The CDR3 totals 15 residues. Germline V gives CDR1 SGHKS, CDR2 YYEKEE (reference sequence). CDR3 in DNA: TGTGCCAGCAGCTGGGACAGGGGTAAAACCGGGGAGCTGTTTTTT. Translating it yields CASSWDRGKTGELFF.

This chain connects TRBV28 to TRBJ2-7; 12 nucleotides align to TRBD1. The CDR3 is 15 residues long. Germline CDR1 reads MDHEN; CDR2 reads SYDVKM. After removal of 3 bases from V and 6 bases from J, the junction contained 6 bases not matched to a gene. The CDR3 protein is CASSLSGQGAGEQYF. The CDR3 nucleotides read TGTGCCAGCAGTTTGTCGGGACAGGGGGCGGGCGAGCAGTACTTC.